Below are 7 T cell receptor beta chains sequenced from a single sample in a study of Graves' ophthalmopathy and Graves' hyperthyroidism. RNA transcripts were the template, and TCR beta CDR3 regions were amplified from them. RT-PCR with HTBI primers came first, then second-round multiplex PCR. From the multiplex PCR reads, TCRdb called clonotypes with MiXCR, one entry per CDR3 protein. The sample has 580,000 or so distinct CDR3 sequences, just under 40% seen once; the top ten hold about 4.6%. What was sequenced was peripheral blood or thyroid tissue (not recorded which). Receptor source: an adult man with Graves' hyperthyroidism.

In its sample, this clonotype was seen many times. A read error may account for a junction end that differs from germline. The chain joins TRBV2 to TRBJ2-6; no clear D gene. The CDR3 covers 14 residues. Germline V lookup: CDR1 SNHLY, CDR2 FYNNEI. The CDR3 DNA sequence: TGTGCCGGCAGTGGCATCTCTGGGGCCAACGTCCTGACTTTC. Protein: CAGSGISGANVLTF.

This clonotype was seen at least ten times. CDR3 bases: TGTGCCAGCAGAAACACCGGGACGTCGAATGAAAAACTGTTTTTT. This translates into CASRNTGTSNEKLFF. The chain is built from TRBV7-6 and TRBJ1-4; tentative D call: TRBD1 (5 bases). The CDR3 sequence is 15 residues long. Looked up from germline, CDR1 is SGHVS and CDR2 is FNYEAQ. V lost 6 bases and J lost 5, with 16 bases in between.

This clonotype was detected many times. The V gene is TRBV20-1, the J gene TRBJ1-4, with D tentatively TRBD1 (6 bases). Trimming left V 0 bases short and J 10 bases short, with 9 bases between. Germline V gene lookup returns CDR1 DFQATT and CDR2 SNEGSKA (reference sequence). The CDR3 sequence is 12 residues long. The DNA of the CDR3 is TGCAGTGCTAGAGATAGGGGGGGAAAACTGTTTTTT. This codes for CSARDRGGKLFF.

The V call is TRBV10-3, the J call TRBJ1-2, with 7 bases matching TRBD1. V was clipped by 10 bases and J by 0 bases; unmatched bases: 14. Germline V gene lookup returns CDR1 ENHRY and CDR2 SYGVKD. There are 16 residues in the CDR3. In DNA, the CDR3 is TGTGCCAGCAGGGCAGACAGGGTGGAAGCTAACTATGGCTACACCTTC. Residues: CASRADRVEANYGYTF.

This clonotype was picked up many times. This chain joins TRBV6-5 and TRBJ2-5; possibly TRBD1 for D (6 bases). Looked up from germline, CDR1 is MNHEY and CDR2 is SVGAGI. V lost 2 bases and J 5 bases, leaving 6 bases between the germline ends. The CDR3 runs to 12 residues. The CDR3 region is CASSYQGETQYF. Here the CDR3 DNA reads TGTGCCAGCAGTTACCAGGGGGAGACCCAGTACTTC.

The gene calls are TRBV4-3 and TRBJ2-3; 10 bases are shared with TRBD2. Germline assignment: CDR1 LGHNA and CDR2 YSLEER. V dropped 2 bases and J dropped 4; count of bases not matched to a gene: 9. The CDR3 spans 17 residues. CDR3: CASSQSLAGVGADTQYF. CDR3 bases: TGCGCCAGCAGCCAATCGCTAGCGGGGGTCGGAGCAGATACGCAGTATTTT.

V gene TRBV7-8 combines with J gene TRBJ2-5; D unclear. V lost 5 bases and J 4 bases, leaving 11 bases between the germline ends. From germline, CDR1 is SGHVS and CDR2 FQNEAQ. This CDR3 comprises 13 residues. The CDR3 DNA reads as TGTGCCAGCAGCCCCAGCCCCACAGAGACCCAGTACTTC. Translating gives CASSPSPTETQYF. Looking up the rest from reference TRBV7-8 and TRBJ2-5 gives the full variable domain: GAGVSQSPRYKVAKRGQDVALRCDPISGHVSLFWYQQALGQGPEFLTYFQNEAQLDKSGLPSDRFFAERPEGSVSTLKIQRTQQEDSAVYLCASSPSPTETQYFGPGTRLLVL.